These T cell receptor beta chains were read from a single sample in a study of human T cells and chemical hapten exposure. Using its own MiXCR run on the 5' RACE reads, TCRdb lists one record per CDR3 protein. The table lists some 150,000 distinct CDR3 sequences, about 4% of them singletons. These receptors all come from a female donor in good health. Each CDR3 is given with its conserved first and last residue. The D gene is left open where the match is weak. A row's size may be missing; if present it is once, few, many or a size class.

many | - | TRBJ1-2 | TRBV9 | CASSESTGTDYGYTF | TGTGCCAGCAGCGAGTCAACCGGGACGGACTATGGCTACACCTTC
many | - | TRBJ1-2 | TRBV5-1 | CASSRMMPVGYTF | TGCGCCAGCAGTCGGATGATGCCCGTTGGCTACACCTTC
many | - | TRBJ1-1 | TRBV7-9 | CASSPGGYAFF | TGTGCCAGCAGCCCAGGAGGGTACGCTTTCTTT
- | - | TRBJ1-1 | TRBV11-2 | CASSLVVAGTEAFF | TGTGCCAGCAGCTTAGTTGTCGCGGGGACTGAAGCTTTCTTT
- | - | TRBJ1-5 | TRBV20-1 | CSASGQAHQPQHF | TGCAGTGCTAGTGGGCAGGCTCATCAGCCCCAGCATTTT
many | - | TRBJ2-3 | TRBV7-2 | CASSSSTDTQYF | TGCGCCAGCAGCTCTAGCACAGATACGCAGTATTTT
many | - | TRBJ2-4 | TRBV12-3/TRBV12-4 | CASSGRDNDRDIQYF | TGTGCCAGCAGTGGCCGGGACAATGATAGAGACATTCAGTACTTC
many | - | TRBJ1-2 | TRBV4-1 | CASSREGFYGYTF | TGCGCCAGCAGCAGGGAGGGTTTTTATGGCTACACCTTC
many | TRBD1 | TRBJ1-1 | TRBV12-3/TRBV12-4 | CASSKGGSSTEAFF | TGTGCCAGCAGTAAAGGGGGCAGCAGCACTGAAGCTTTCTTT
many | - | TRBJ2-3 | TRBV29-1 | CSAKLEADTQYF | TGCAGCGCCAAGCTGGAGGCAGATACGCAGTATTTT
many | TRBD1 | TRBJ2-7 | TRBV7-8 | CASSLGTGGAYEQYF | TGTGCCAGCAGCCTAGGGACAGGGGGCGCGTACGAGCAGTACTTC
many | TRBD1 | TRBJ2-3 | TRBV7-2 | CASSLVGTGSSTDTQYF | TGTGCCAGCAGCTTAGTGGGGACAGGGAGTAGCACAGATACGCAGTATTTT
many | - | TRBJ2-3 | TRBV6-5 | CASSYLARTDTQYF | TGTGCCAGCAGTTACCTAGCCCGCACAGATACGCAGTATTTT
- | - | TRBJ1-5 | TRBV7-2 | CASSLEGARNQPQHF | TGTGCCAGCAGCTTAGAAGGGGCGCGCAATCAGCCCCAGCATTTT
many | TRBD1 | TRBJ2-1 | TRBV7-9 | CASSFPPTTGTDEQFF | TGTGCCAGCAGCTTCCCGCCCACGACAGGGACCGATGAGCAGTTCTTC
many | TRBD1 | TRBJ2-7 | TRBV25-1 | CASSADRVFSYEQYF | TGTGCCAGCAGTGCCGACAGGGTATTCTCCTACGAGCAGTACTTC
many | - | TRBJ2-7 | TRBV28 | CASSLYLSQSSDEQYF | TGTGCCAGCAGTTTATACTTAAGCCAATCGTCCGACGAGCAGTACTTC
- | - | TRBJ1-1 | TRBV7-9 | CASSLSAAGAEAFF | TGTGCCAGCAGCTTAAGTGCCGCGGGGGCTGAAGCTTTCTTT
many | TRBD1 | TRBJ1-2 | TRBV6-2/TRBV6-3 | CASSRSPGQIIANYGYTF | TGTGCCAGCAGCCGATCCCCGGGACAGATCATAGCTAACTATGGCTACACCTTC
many | TRBD1 | TRBJ1-6 | TRBV27 | CASSSSRTGSSPLHF | TGTGCCAGCAGTTCGTCCAGGACAGGGTCTTCACCCCTCCACTTT
many | - | TRBJ2-3 | TRBV5-1 | CASSLGEFEDTQYF | TGCGCCAGCAGCTTGGGGGAGTTCGAAGATACGCAGTATTTT
few | - | TRBJ1-5 | TRBV29-1 | CSVGDASNQPQHF | TGCAGCGTTGGGGACGCGAGCAATCAGCCCCAGCATTTT
many | - | TRBJ1-1 | TRBV5-5 | CASSVWTMNTEAFF | TGTGCCAGCAGCGTCTGGACCATGAACACTGAAGCTTTCTTT
many | TRBD1 | TRBJ2-5 | TRBV11-2 | CASSSPRGKETQYF | TGTGCCAGCAGCTCTCCCAGGGGGAAAGAGACCCAGTACTTC
- | - | TRBJ2-5 | TRBV6-6 | CASSSTDRAQETQYF | TGTGCCAGCAGCTCCACCGACAGAGCTCAAGAGACCCAGTACTTC
many | - | TRBJ2-3 | TRBV5-4 | CASSSSMADTQYF | TGTGCCAGCAGCTCGTCGATGGCAGATACGCAGTATTTT
many | - | TRBJ1-2 | TRBV25-1 | CASSENYGYTF | TGTGCCAGCAGTGAAAACTATGGCTACACCTTC
many | - | TRBJ2-7 | TRBV19 | CASSKSLESPYEQYF | TGTGCCAGTAGTAAGTCCCTCGAATCCCCCTACGAGCAGTACTTC
many | - | TRBJ1-2 | TRBV20-1 | CSAHSGFYGYTF | TGCAGTGCCCATTCCGGTTTTTATGGCTACACCTTC
many | TRBD1 | TRBJ1-2 | TRBV19 | CASQPGQGDYGYTF | TGTGCCAGCCAACCGGGACAGGGTGACTATGGCTACACCTTC
many | - | TRBJ2-3 | TRBV27 | CASSYLSTDTQYF | TGTGCCAGCAGCTATCTTAGCACAGATACGCAGTATTTT
many | - | TRBJ2-1 | TRBV7-9 | CASSPDRISYNEQFF | TGTGCCAGCAGCCCCGACAGAATCTCCTACAATGAGCAGTTCTTC
many | TRBD2 | TRBJ2-3 | TRBV7-9 | CASSSELAGVSDTQYF | TGTGCCAGCAGCTCCGAACTGGCGGGGGTTTCAGATACGCAGTATTTT
many | TRBD1 | TRBJ1-1 | TRBV10-3 | CAIRDRAENTEAFF | TGTGCCATCAGGGACAGGGCTGAGAACACTGAAGCTTTCTTT
many | - | TRBJ2-4 | TRBV28 | CASSVTGTQNIQYF | TGTGCCAGCAGTGTAACAGGGACCCAAAACATTCAGTACTTC
many | - | TRBJ1-5 | TRBV28 | CASSSGLSLKPQHF | TGTGCCAGCAGTTCGGGACTGAGCCTAAAGCCCCAGCATTTT
many | - | TRBJ2-5 | TRBV20-1 | CSARDLFRGKLETQYF | TGCAGTGCTAGAGATCTTTTCCGGGGAAAGCTAGAGACCCAGTACTTC
- | - | TRBJ1-1 | TRBV11-2 | CASSLNLWDSMNTEAFF | TGTGCCAGCAGCTTAAACCTGTGGGATTCTATGAACACTGAAGCTTTCTTT
many | TRBD1 | TRBJ2-3 | TRBV5-5 | CASTRQGVSTDTQYF | TGTGCCAGCACCAGACAGGGGGTCAGCACAGATACGCAGTATTTT
many | - | TRBJ2-7 | TRBV5-6 | CASSPGTGLVEQYF | TGTGCCAGCAGCCCGGGTACGGGGTTGGTCGAGCAGTACTTC
many | - | TRBJ2-2 | TRBV7-2 | CASSPYKPTGELFF | TGTGCCAGCAGCCCGTATAAACCCACCGGGGAGCTGTTTTTT
- | TRBD1 | TRBJ1-1 | TRBV20-1 | CSARPGDRWNTEAFF | TGCAGTGCTAGACCCGGGGACAGATGGAACACTGAAGCTTTCTTT
many | - | TRBJ2-5 | TRBV7-2 | CASSLAGLGQTKETQYF | TGTGCCAGCAGCTTAGCCGGCCTAGGACAGACCAAAGAGACCCAGTACTTC
many | TRBD1 | TRBJ2-2 | TRBV24-1 | CATGSGTGLTGELFF | TGTGCCACCGGATCCGGGACAGGGCTCACCGGGGAGCTGTTTTTT
many | - | TRBJ2-1 | TRBV7-9 | CASSPRRGGVGPFF | TGTGCCAGCAGCCCCAGGCGGGGCGGGGTAGGACCGTTCTTC
many | - | TRBJ1-2 | TRBV7-2 | CASSLRQGHGYTF | TGTGCCAGCAGCTTACGGCAGGGACATGGCTACACCTTC
many | - | TRBJ1-4 | TRBV6-5 | CASSYDGNEKLFF | TGTGCCAGCAGTTACGACGGGAATGAAAAACTGTTTTTT
few | TRBD1 | TRBJ1-5 | TRBV28 | CASSLRGGTAGQPQHF | TGTGCCAGCAGTTTAAGGGGGGGGACAGCAGGTCAGCCCCAGCATTTT